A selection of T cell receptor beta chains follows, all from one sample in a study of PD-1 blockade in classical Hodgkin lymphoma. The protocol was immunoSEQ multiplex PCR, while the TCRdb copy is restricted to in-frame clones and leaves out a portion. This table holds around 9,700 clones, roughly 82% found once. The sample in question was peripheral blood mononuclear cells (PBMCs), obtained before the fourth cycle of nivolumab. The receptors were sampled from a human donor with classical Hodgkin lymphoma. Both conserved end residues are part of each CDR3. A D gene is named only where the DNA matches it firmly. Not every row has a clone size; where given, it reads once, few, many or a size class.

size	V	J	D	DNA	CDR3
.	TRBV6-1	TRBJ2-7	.	TGTGCCAGCAGAGAAACCGGGACGGTGATCTACGAGCAGTACTTC	CASRETGTVIYEQYF
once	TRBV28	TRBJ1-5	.	TGTGCCAGCAATCCGTCGGGACATTATAGCAATCAGCCCCAGCATTTT	CASNPSGHYSNQPQHF
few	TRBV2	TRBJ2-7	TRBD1	TGTGCCAGCAGGGAGACAGGGATATACGAGCAGTACTTC	CASRETGIYEQYF
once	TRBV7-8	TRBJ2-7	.	TGTGCCAGCAGCTTAATGGCGGGCAACTACGAGCAGTACTTC	CASSLMAGNYEQYF
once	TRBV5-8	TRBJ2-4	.	TGTGCCAGCTCGACGTCACCCGGGCTAGCCAAAAACATTCAGTACTTC	CASSTSPGLAKNIQYF
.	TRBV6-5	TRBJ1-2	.	TGTGCCAGCGGGCGTACATCTAACTATGGCTACACCTTC	CASGRTSNYGYTF
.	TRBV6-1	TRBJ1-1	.	TGTGCCACCCGACCTGAGTGGGGGAACACTGAAGCTTTCTTT	CATRPEWGNTEAFF
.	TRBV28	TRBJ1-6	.	TGTGCCAGCACCACGTGGGCAGGCCCGGGGCCCCTCCACTTT	CASTTWAGPGPLHF
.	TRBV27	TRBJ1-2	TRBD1	TGTGCCAGCAGTCCCGGACAGGGAAGTATCTATGGCTACACCTTC	CASSPGQGSIYGYTF
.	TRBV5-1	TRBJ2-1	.	TGCGCCAGCAGCCTCAAAGTCGGGGCCTACAATGAGCAGTTCTTC	CASSLKVGAYNEQFF
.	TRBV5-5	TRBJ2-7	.	TGTGCCAGCAGCTCTATAACAGGGAATTGGCCCCAAGGGCCCTACGAGCAGTACTTC	CASSSITGNWPQGPYEQYF
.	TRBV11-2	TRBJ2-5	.	TGTGCCAGCAGCTTAGGTTTACAAGAGACCCAGTACTTC	CASSLGLQETQYF
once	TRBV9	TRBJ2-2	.	TGTGCCAGCAGCGTTGGGGGAGCCGGGGAGCTGTTTTTT	CASSVGGAGELFF
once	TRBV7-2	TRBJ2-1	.	TGTGCCAGCAGCTTGACGCCCTACTCCTACAATGAGCAGTTCTTC	CASSLTPYSYNEQFF
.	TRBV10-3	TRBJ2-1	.	TGTGCCATCAGTGAGTCTAAGTCAGGGCTCTACAATGAGCAGTTCTTC	CAISESKSGLYNEQFF
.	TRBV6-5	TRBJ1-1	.	TGTGCCAGCAGTTACGAGCGGGAATTGGGCACTGAAGCTTTCTTT	CASSYERELGTEAFF
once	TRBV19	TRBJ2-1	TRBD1	TGTGCCAGTAGTTGGACAGGGGGCTATCGGGACAATGAGCAGTTCTTC	CASSWTGGYRDNEQFF
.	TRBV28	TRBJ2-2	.	TGTGCCAGCAGTAGATTACGGAGCAGTACTGCGAACACCGGGGAGCTGTTTTTT	CASSRLRSSTANTGELFF
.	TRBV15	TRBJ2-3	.	TGTGCCACCAGCCCCCATTCGAGGGGGGGGAGCACAGATACGCAGTATTTT	CATSPHSRGGSTDTQYF
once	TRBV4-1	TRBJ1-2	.	TGCGCCAGCAGCCCGAGCCCCTTTGAACAGGGCTATGGCTACACCTTC	CASSPSPFEQGYGYTF
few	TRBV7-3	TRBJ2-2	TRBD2	TGTGCCAGCAGCTTAAGCCTAGCGGGTGGTACCGGGGAGCTGTTTTTT	CASSLSLAGGTGELFF
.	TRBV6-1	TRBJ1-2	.	TGTGCCAGCAGCCGGGATTATGGCTACACCTTC	CASSRDYGYTF
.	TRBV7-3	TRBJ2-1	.	TGTGCCAGCAGCGCCACCCCCACTAGCAGGGTTGAGCAGTTCTTC	CASSATPTSRVEQFF
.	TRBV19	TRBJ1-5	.	TGTGCCAGTAGCGGAGGAGGAGACCAGCCCCAGCATTTT	CASSGGGDQPQHF
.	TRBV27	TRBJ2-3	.	TGTGCCAGTAGCTCGGAGTGGCTAGGGCCGACAGATACGCAGTATTTT	CASSSEWLGPTDTQYF
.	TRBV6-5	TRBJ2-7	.	TGTGCCAGCAGTTACTCCAGCCTTTACGAGCAGTACTTC	CASSYSSLYEQYF
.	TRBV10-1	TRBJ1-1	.	TGCGCCAGCAGTGAGTCGGGGGTTTCTGAAGCTTTCTTT	CASSESGVSEAFF
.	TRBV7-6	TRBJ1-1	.	TGTGCCAGCAGACCTGCGGAGGGGAGTACGGCTTTCTTT	CASRPAEGSTAFF
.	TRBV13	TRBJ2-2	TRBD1	TGTGCCAGCAACCTAGAGGGGACAGGGGGCCTCGCCGGGGAGCTGTTTTTT	CASNLEGTGGLAGELFF
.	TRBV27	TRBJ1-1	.	TGTGCCAGCAGTCCTCGGCAGGGTGAAGCTTTCTTT	CASSPRQGEAFF
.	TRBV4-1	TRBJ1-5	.	TGCGCCAGCAGCCTGGAGCCTAGCAATCAGCCCCAGCATTTT	CASSLEPSNQPQHF
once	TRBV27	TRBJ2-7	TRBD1	TGTGCCAGCAGTCCTTGGACAGGGGGTGTATACGAGCAGTACTTC	CASSPWTGGVYEQYF
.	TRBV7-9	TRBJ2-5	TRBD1	TGTGCCAGCAGCCATTACAGGGGAAGAGTGGAGACCCAGTACTTC	CASSHYRGRVETQYF
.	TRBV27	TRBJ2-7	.	TGTGCCAGCAGTTACCGCTTCATTGGACGGGACTCCTACGAGCAGTACTTC	CASSYRFIGRDSYEQYF
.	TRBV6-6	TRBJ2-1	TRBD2	TGTGCCAGCAGGCCGGGACTAGCGTACAATGAGCAGTTCTTC	CASRPGLAYNEQFF
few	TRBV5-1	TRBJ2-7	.	TGCGCCAGCAGCCCCCTAGATTCCGGCTACGAGCAGTACTTC	CASSPLDSGYEQYF
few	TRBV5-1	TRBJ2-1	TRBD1	TGCGCCAGCACAGAGACCACGGGACAGAGCTCCTACAATGAGCAGTTCTTC	CASTETTGQSSYNEQFF
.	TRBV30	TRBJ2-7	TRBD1	TGTGCCTGGAGTGGACAGGGGATCGAGCAGTACTTC	CAWSGQGIEQYF
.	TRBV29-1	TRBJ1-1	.	TGCAGCGTTATTCTAATGAGGGGAACAGGGTTGGCTTTCTTT	CSVILMRGTGLAFF
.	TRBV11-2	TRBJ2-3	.	TGTGCCAGCAGCACGGGGGCCCGCACAGATACGCAGTATTTT	CASSTGARTDTQYF
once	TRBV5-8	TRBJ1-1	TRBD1	TGTGCCAGCAGCTTGGGACAGGGGCGCACTGAAGCTTTCTTT	CASSLGQGRTEAFF
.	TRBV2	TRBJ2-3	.	TGTGCCAGCAGTACACCCCTGGGACGGACCTCCACAGATACGCAGTATTTT	CASSTPLGRTSTDTQYF
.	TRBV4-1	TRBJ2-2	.	TGCGCCAGCAGCCGATCAAGACAGGCCCGGGAGCTGTTTTTT	CASSRSRQARELFF
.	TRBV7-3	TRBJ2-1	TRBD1	TGTGCCAGCAGCCGACAGGGGGCAAATGAGCAGTTCTTC	CASSRQGANEQFF
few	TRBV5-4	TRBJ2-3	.	TGTGCCAGCACCATTGGAAGCGGCCTGAGCACAGATACGCAGTATTTT	CASTIGSGLSTDTQYF
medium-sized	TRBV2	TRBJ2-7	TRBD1	TGTGCCAGCAGGGTGGCGGGACAGGTTTTATTGGAGCAGTACTTC	CASRVAGQVLLEQYF
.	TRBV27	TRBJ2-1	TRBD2	TGTGCCAGCAGTTTATTCCCACTAGCGGGAGTGCTAAGCTCCTACAATGAGCAGTTCTTC	CASSLFPLAGVLSSYNEQFF
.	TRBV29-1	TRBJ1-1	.	TGCAGCCCTGTAGTTGGGGCTTTCTTT	CSPVVGAFF
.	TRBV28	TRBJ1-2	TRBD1	TGTGCCAGCAGCTGGGCCGACAGGGCCAACTATGGCTACACCTTC	CASSWADRANYGYTF
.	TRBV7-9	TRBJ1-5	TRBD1	TGTGCCAGCAGCTTCGGGACAGGGAATCAGCCCCAGCATTTT	CASSFGTGNQPQHF
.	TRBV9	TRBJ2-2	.	TGTGCCAGCAGCCCACCGGCCGGGATGATTTTCGGGGAGCTGTTTTTT	CASSPPAGMIFGELFF
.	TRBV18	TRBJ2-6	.	TGTGCCAGCTCACCATTGTCAGGCCCAATGGTGGTAGGGGCCAACGTCCTGACTTTC	CASSPLSGPMVVGANVLTF
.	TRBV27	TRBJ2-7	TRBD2	TGTGCCAGCTCCGTATACCCGGGGGGAGGAGAGCAGTACTTC	CASSVYPGGGEQYF